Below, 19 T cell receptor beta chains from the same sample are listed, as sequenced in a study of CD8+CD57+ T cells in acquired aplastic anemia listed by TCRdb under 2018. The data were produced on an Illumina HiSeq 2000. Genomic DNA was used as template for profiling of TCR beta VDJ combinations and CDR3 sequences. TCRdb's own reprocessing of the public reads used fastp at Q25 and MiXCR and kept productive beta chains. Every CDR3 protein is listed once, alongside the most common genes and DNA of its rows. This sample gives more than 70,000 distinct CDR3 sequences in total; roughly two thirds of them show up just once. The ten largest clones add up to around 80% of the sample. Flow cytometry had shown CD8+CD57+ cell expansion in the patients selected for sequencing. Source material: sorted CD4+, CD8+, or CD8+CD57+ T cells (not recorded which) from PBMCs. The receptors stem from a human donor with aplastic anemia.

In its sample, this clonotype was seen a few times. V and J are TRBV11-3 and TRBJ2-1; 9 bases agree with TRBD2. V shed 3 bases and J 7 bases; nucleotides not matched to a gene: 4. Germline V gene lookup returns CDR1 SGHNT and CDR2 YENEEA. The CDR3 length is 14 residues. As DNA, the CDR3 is TGTGCCAGCAGCTTTAGCGGGAGTACAAATGAGCAGTTCTTC. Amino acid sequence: CASSFSGSTNEQFF.

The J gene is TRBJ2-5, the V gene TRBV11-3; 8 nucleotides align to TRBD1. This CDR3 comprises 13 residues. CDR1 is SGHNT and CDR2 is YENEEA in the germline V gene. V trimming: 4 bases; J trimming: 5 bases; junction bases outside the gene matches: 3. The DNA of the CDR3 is TGTGCCAGCAGCTCGACAGGGGTGGAGACCCAGTACTTC. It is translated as CASSSTGVETQYF.

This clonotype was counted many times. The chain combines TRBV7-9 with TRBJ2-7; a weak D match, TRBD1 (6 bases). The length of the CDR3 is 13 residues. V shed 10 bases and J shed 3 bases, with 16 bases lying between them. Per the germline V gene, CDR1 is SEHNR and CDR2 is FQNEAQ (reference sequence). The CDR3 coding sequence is TGTGCCATCCCGACAGGCGCCTACTACGAGCAGTACTTC. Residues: CAIPTGAYYEQYF.

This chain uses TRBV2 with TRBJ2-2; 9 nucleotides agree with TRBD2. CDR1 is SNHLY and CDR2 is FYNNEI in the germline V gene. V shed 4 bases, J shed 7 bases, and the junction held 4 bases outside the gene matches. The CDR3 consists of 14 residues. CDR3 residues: CASSASGGNGELFF. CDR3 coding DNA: TGTGCCAGCAGTGCCAGCGGGGGGAACGGGGAGCTGTTTTTT.

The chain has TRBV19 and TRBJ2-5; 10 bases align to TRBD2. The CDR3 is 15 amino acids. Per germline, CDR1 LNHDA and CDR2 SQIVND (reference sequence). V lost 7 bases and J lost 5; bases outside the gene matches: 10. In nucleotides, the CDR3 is TGTGCCAGTACCGAGCTAGCGGGAGAAAGCGAGACCCAGTACTTC. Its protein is CASTELAGESETQYF.

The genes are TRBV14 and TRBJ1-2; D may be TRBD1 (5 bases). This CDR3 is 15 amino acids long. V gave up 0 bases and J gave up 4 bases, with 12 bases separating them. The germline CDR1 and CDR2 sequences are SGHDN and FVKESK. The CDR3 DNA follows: TGTGCCAGCAGCCAAGAACGCGGGGGGATCTATGGCTACACCTTC. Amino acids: CASSQERGGIYGYTF. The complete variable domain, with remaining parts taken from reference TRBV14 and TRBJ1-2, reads EAGVTQFPSHSVIEKGQTVTLRCDPISGHDNLYWYRRVMGKEIKFLLHFVKESKQDESGMPNNRFLAERTGGTYSTLKVQPAELEDSGVYFCASSQERGGIYGYTFGSGTRLTVV.

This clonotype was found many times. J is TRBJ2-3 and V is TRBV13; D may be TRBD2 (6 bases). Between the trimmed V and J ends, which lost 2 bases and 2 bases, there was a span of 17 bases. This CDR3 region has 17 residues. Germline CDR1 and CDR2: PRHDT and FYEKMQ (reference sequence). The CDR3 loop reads CASSLHPSVSLTDTQYF. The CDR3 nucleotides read TGTGCCAGCAGCTTACACCCTAGCGTTTCCCTCACAGATACGCAGTATTTT. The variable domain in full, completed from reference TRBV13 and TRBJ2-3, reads AAGVIQSPRHLIKEKRETATLKCYPIPRHDTVYWYQQGPGQDPQFLISFYEKMQSDKGSIPDRFSAQQFSDYHSELNMSSLELGDSALYFCASSLHPSVSLTDTQYFGPGTRLTVL.

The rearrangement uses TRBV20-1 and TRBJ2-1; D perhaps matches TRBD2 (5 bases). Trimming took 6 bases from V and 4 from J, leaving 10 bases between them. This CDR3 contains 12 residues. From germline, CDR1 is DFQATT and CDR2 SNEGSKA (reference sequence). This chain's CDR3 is CSAILVYNEQFF. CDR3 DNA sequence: TGCAGTGCGATACTAGTTTACAATGAGCAGTTCTTC.

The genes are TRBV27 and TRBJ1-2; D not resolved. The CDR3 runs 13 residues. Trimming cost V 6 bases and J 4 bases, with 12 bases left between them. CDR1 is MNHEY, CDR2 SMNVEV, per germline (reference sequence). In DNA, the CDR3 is TGTGCCAGCAGCACCCCCGGTACCTATGGCTACACCTTC. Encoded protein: CASSTPGTYGYTF.

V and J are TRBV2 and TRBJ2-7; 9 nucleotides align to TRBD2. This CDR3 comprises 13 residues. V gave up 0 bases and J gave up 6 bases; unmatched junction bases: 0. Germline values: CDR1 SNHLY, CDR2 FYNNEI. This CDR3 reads CASSEAREGEQYF. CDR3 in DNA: TGTGCCAGCAGTGAAGCGCGGGAGGGCGAGCAGTACTTC.

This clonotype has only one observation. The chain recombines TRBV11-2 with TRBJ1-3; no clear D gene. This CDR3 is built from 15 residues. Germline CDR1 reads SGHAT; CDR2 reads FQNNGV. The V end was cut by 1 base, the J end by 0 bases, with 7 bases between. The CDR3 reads CASSLGHNSGNTIYF. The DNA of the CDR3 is TGTGCCAGCAGCTTAGGTCATAACTCTGGAAACACCATATATTTT.

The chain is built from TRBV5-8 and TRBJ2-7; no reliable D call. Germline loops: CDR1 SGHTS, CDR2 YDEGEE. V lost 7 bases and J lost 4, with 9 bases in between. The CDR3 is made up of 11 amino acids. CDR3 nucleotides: TGTGCCAGCGAGGCCGCTTACGAGCAGTACTTC. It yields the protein CASEAAYEQYF.

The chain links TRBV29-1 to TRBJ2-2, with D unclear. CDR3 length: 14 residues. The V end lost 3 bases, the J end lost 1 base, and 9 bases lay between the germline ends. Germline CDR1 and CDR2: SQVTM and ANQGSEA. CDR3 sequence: CSVDGVLNTGELFF. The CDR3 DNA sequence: TGCAGCGTTGATGGGGTCTTGAACACCGGGGAGCTGTTTTTT.

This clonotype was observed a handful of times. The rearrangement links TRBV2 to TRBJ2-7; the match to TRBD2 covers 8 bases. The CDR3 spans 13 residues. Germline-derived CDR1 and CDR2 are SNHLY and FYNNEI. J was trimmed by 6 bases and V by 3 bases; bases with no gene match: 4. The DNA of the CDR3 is TGTGCCAGCAGTGACCAACTAGCGGCCGAGCAGTACTTC. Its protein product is CASSDQLAAEQYF.

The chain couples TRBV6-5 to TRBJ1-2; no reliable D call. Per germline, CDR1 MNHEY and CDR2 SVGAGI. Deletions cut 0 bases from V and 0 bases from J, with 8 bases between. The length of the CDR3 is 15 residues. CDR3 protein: CASSYSSLTNYGYTF. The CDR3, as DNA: TGTGCCAGCAGTTACTCGAGTCTCACTAACTATGGCTACACCTTC.

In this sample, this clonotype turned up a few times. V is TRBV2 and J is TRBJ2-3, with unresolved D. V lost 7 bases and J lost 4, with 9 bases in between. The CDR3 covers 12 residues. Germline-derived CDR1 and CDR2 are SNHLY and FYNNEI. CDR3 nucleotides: TGTGCCAGCATAATACCGGCAGATACGCAGTATTTT. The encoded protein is CASIIPADTQYF.

In nucleotides, the CDR3 is TGTGCCACCAGCAGAGATGGGGGAAGCAATCAGCCCCAGCATTTT. This gives the protein CATSRDGGSNQPQHF. The chain links TRBV15 to TRBJ1-5, with D tentatively TRBD1 (5 bases). From germline, CDR1 is LNHNV and CDR2 YYDKDF (reference sequence). The CDR3 totals 15 residues. V was trimmed by 0 bases and J by 1 base, leaving 7 bases between them.

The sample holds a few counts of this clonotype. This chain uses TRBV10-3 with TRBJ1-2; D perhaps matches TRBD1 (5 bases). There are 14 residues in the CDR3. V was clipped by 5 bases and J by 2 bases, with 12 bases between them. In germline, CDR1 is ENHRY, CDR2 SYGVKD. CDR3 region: CAISKDIRNYGYTF. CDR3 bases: TGTGCCATCAGTAAGGACATCAGAAACTATGGCTACACCTTC.

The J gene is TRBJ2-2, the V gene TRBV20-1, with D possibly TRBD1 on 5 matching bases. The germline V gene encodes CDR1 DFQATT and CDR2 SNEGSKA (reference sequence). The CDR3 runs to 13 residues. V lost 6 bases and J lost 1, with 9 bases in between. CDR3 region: CSARQGNTGELFF. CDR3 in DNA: TGCAGTGCGCGTCAGGGGAACACCGGGGAGCTGTTTTTT.